These 14 T cell receptor beta chains were all obtained from the same sample, sequenced in a study of T cell changes during pregnancy in multiple sclerosis. Clones were read by immunoSEQ multiplex PCR, and TCRdb kept only the in-frame ones, dropping some. The sample yields more than 50,000 clones, about 90% seen once. The sample in question was CD4+ T cells from peripheral blood mononuclear cells, obtained after pregnancy. All receptors derive from a female donor in good health, enrolled as a control in a pregnancy study.

The rearrangement links TRBV14 to TRBJ2-7, with a weak D call TRBD1 (5 bases). Germline V lookup: CDR1 SGHDN, CDR2 FVKESK. The V end lost 9 bases, the J end lost 2 bases, and 11 bases lay between the germline ends. The CDR3 loop spans 12 amino acids. In DNA form, the CDR3 reads TGTGCCAGTGCGACAGCCACCTACGAGCAGTACTTC. Translating it yields CASATATYEQYF.

The chain uses TRBV6-6 and TRBJ1-2, with TRBD1 matching 7 bases. The CDR3 loop spans 14 amino acids. Germline assignment: CDR1 MNHNY and CDR2 SVGAGI (reference sequence). J lost 8 bases, V lost 6 bases, and 12 bases had no gene match. The CDR3 protein is CASRDRFRAEGYTF. CDR3 nucleotide sequence: TGTGCCAGCAGGGACAGGTTCCGTGCGGAAGGCTACACCTTC.

The V and J genes are TRBV5-8 and TRBJ1-1; 7 bases are shared with TRBD1. The germline V gene encodes CDR1 SGHTS and CDR2 YDEGEE. The V segment lost 4 bases and the J segment 7 bases; nucleotides outside the gene matches: 7. The CDR3 is made up of 13 amino acids. CDR3 in DNA: TGTGCCAGCAGCCCCGGGACAGAGATTGAAGCTTTCTTT. Translation gives CASSPGTEIEAFF.

This rearrangement joins TRBV4-3 to TRBJ1-2; 11 bases align to TRBD1. Germline lookup yields CDR1 LGHNA and CDR2 YSLEER. Trimming cost V 0 bases and J 0 bases; bases outside gene matches: 9. The CDR3 is 19 amino acids. The CDR3 DNA sequence: TGCGCCAGCAGCCAAGACATATCTGGGACAGGGGGACCTAACTATGGCTACACCTTC. Amino acid sequence: CASSQDISGTGGPNYGYTF.

The V and J genes are TRBV9 and TRBJ1-2, with D tentatively TRBD1 (5 bases). The ends were cut back, 0 bases at V and 3 bases at J, with 9 bases in the middle. The CDR3 is 14 amino acids. Per the germline V gene, CDR1 is SGDLS and CDR2 is YYNGEE. The DNA for the CDR3 is TGTGCCAGCAGCGTAGCAGGGTCCGACTATGGCTACACCTTC. It encodes CASSVAGSDYGYTF.

The chain combines TRBV11-3 with TRBJ2-2, with 8 bases matching TRBD1. The ends lost 5 bases at V and 6 bases at J; junction bases unmatched: 5. The CDR3 is 14 amino acids. Looked up from germline, CDR1 is SGHNT and CDR2 is YENEEA. The DNA of the CDR3 is TGTGCCAGCAGCGGGATGACAGGGGCCGGGGAGCTGTTTTTT. Translating gives CASSGMTGAGELFF.

The V gene is TRBV18, the J gene TRBJ1-2, with 10 nucleotides matching TRBD1. J lost 3 bases, V lost 3 bases, and 7 bases had no gene match. This CDR3 region has 16 residues. Looked up from germline, CDR1 is KGHSH and CDR2 is LQKENI. In nucleotides, the CDR3 is TGTGCCAGCTCACCGACAGGGGGCGATGATTACTATGGCTACACCTTC. This sequence encodes CASSPTGGDDYYGYTF.

The J gene is TRBJ1-5, the V gene TRBV19; 7 nucleotides align to TRBD1. This CDR3 contains 15 residues. Per the germline V gene, CDR1 is LNHDA and CDR2 is SQIVND (reference sequence). The V and J ends lost 5 bases and 3 bases, in that order; junction bases with no gene match: 7. CDR3: CASSPSDRVNQPQHF. The CDR3 DNA reads as TGTGCCAGTAGTCCAAGTGACAGGGTCAATCAGCCCCAGCATTTT.

V is TRBV30 and J is TRBJ1-1, with TRBD1 as a possible D gene (6 bases). The CDR3 totals 16 residues. Germline V gene lookup returns CDR1 GTSNPN and CDR2 SVGIG (reference sequence). V was cut by 2 bases and J by 2 bases, with 18 bases left in between. CDR3: CAWSRGAGRLNTEAFF. For the CDR3, the DNA is TGTGCCTGGAGTCGGGGGGCGGGGAGGTTAAACACTGAAGCTTTCTTT.

The V and J genes are TRBV5-5 and TRBJ2-7, with 9 nucleotides matching TRBD1. CDR3 size: 17 residues. Germline CDR1 is SGHKS and CDR2 is YYEKEE (reference sequence). The junction had 11 bases not matched to a gene; V was cut back by 1 base and J by 3 bases. The CDR3 reads CASSLLRPGQGIYEQYF. The CDR3 DNA is TGTGCCAGCAGCTTGTTAAGACCGGGACAGGGCATCTACGAGCAGTACTTC.

This sequence joins TRBV19 and TRBJ1-2, with TRBD1 matching 8 bases. Per the germline V gene, CDR1 is LNHDA and CDR2 is SQIVND (reference sequence). V dropped 3 bases and J dropped 4; count of bases not matched to a gene: 13. The CDR3 contains 17 residues. The CDR3 DNA is TGTGCCAGTAGTATTCAGACAGGGGAGGCACTATTCTATGGCTACACCTTC. It is translated as CASSIQTGEALFYGYTF.

The gene calls are TRBV7-2 and TRBJ2-3; TRBD2 matches at 11 bases. The V gene end was trimmed by 6 bases and the J gene end by 0 bases; junction bases not matched to a gene: 2. The CDR3 consists of 15 residues. Germline CDR1 reads SGHTA; CDR2 reads FQGNSA. DNA for the CDR3: TGTGCCAGCAGACTAGCGGGGGTGAGCACAGATACGCAGTATTTT. This translates into CASRLAGVSTDTQYF.

This clone has only one observation. The genes are TRBV10-3 and TRBJ2-3, with TRBD2 matching over 7 bases. This CDR3 has 14 residues. The germline CDR1 and CDR2 sequences are ENHRY and SYGVKD. V lost 10 bases, J lost 2 bases, and 9 bases stayed unmatched. The DNA of the CDR3 is TGTGCCAGCCCCCCGGGAGGATCCACAGATACGCAGTATTTT. It yields the protein CASPPGGSTDTQYF.

The V gene is TRBV4-1, the J gene TRBJ2-5; D is perhaps TRBD1 (5 bases). The germline V and J ends were trimmed by 3 bases and 2 bases, with 7 bases remaining between them. The CDR3 length is 13 residues. Germline values: CDR1 MGHRA, CDR2 YSYEKL. The CDR3 loop reads CASSQGPQETQYF. The CDR3 DNA sequence: TGCGCCAGCAGCCAGGGGCCTCAAGAGACCCAGTACTTC.